The clone carrying this T cell receptor beta chain was seen more than once but under ten times. This entry comes from a study of neoadjuvant anti-PD-1 for oral cavity cancer. Time point of the sample: after neoadjuvant nivolumab, at surgical resection. The protocol was immunoSEQ multiplex PCR, while the TCRdb copy is restricted to in-frame clones and leaves out a portion. The repertoire holds around 8,000 clones, with around 57% as singletons. The TCR originated in a person aged 35-79 years with oral cavity squamous cell carcinoma. The material was PBMCs, obtained after nivolumab (anti-PD-1) treatment.

CDR3: CSVPGLPDGLFF. The DNA for the CDR3 is TGCAGCGTCCCGGGACTACCAGATGGGCTGTTTTTT. The chain uses TRBV29-1 and TRBJ2-2, with 7 positions matching TRBD2. CDR1 is SQVTM and CDR2 is ANQGSEA in the germline V gene. The J segment lost 13 bases and the V segment lost 6 bases, leaving 11 bases of the junction unmatched. The CDR3 extends over 12 amino acids.